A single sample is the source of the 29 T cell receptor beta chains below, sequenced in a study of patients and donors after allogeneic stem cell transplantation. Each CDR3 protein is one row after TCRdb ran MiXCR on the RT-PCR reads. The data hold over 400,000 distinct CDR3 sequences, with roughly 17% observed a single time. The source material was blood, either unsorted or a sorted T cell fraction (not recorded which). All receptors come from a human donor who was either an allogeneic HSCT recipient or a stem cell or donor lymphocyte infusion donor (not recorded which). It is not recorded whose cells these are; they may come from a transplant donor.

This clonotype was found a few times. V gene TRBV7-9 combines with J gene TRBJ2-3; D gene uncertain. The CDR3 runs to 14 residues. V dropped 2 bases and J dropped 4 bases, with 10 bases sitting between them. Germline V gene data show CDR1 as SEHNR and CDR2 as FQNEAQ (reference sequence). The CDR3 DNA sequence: TGTGCCAGCAGCTTAACCGGGCCATCAGATACGCAGTATTTT. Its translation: CASSLTGPSDTQYF.

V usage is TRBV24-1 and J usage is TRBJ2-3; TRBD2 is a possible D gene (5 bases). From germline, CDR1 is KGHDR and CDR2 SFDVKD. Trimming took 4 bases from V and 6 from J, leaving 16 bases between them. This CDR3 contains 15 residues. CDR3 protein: CATSERTPLSDTQYF. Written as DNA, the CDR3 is TGTGCCACCAGTGAACGGACTCCCCTGTCGGATACGCAGTATTTT.

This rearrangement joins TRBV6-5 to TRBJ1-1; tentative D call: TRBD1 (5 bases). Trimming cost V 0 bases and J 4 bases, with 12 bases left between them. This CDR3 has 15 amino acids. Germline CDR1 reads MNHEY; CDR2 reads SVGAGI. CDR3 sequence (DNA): TGTGCCAGCAGTTACTCGTCGCAGGGAGGCACTGAAGCTTTCTTT. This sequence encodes CASSYSSQGGTEAFF.

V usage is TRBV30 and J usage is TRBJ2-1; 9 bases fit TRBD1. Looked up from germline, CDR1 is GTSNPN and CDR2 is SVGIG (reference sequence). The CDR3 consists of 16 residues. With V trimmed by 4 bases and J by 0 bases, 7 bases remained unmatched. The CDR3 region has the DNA TGTGCCTGGAACCCCGGGACAGGGAGCTCCTACAATGAGCAGTTCTTC. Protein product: CAWNPGTGSSYNEQFF. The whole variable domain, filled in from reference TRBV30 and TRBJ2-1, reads SQTIHQWPATLVQPVGSPLSLECTVEGTSNPNLYWYRQAAGRGLQLLFYSVGIGQISSEVPQNLSASRPQDRQFILSSKKLLLSDSGFYLCAWNPGTGSSYNEQFFGPGTRLTVL.

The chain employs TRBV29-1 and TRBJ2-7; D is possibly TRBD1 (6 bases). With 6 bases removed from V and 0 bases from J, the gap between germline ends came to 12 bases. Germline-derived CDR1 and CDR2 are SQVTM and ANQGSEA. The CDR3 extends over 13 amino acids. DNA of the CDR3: TGCAGCGTGCAACAGGGAAGCTCCTACGAGCAGTACTTC. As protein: CSVQQGSSYEQYF.

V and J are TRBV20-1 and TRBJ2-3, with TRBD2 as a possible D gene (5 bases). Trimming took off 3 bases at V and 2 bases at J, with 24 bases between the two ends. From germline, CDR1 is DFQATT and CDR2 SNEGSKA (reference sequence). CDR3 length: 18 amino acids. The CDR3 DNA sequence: TGCAGTGCTAGGAGGGTTCATATCACCCCCAAACACACAGATACGCAGTATTTT. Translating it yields CSARRVHITPKHTDTQYF.

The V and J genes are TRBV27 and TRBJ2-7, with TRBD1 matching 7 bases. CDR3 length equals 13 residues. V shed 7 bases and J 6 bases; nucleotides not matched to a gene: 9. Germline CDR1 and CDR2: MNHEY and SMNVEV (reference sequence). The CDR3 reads CASTRQGSGEQYF. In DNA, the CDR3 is TGTGCCAGCACCCGACAGGGATCGGGCGAGCAGTACTTC.

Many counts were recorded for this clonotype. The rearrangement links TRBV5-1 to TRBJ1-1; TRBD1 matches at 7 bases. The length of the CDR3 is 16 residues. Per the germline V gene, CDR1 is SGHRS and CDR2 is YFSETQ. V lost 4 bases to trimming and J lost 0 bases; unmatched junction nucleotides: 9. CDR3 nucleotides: TGCGCCAGCAGCAGTTCCCCGGGACAGTTGAACACTGAAGCTTTCTTT. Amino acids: CASSSSPGQLNTEAFF.

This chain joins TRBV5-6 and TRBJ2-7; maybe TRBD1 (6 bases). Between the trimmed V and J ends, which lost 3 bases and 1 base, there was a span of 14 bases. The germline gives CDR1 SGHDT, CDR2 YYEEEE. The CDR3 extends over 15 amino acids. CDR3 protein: CASSSTGTPSYEQYF. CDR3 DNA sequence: TGTGCCAGCAGCTCTACCGGGACACCTTCCTACGAGCAGTACTTC.

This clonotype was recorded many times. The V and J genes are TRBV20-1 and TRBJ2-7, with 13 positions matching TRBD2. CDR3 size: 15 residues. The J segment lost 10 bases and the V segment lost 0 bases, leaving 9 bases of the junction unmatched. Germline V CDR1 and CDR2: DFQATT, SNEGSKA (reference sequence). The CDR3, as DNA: TGCAGTGCTAGAGATGGAGGACTAGCGGGAGCACAACAGTACTTC. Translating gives CSARDGGLAGAQQYF.

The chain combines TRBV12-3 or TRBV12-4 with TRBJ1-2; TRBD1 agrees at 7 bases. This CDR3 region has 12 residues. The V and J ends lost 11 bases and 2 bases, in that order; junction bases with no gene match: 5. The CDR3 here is CASNRGNYGYTF. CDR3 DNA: TGTGCCTCGAACAGGGGAAACTATGGCTACACCTTC.

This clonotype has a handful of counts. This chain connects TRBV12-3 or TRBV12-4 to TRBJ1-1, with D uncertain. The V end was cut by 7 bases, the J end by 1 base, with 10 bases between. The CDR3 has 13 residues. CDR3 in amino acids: CASTDGQNTEAFF. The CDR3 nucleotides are TGTGCCAGCACCGACGGCCAGAACACTGAAGCTTTCTTT.

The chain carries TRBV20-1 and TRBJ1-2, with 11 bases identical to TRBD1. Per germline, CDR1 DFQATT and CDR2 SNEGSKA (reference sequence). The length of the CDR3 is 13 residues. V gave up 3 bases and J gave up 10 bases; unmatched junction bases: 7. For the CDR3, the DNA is TGCAGTGCTAGGGGAGGGACAGGGGGAGTCTACACCTTC. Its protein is CSARGGTGGVYTF.

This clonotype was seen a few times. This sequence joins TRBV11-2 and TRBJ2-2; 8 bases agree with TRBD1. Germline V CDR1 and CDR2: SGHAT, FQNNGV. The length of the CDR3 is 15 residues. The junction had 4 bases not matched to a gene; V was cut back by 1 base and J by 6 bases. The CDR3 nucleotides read TGTGCCAGCAGCTTAGGACAGGGGCCCCCCGGGGAGCTGTTTTTT. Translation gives CASSLGQGPPGELFF.

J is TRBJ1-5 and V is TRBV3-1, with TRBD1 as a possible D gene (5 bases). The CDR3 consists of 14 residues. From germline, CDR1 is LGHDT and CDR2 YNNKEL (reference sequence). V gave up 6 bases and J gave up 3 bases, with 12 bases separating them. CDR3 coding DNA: TGTGCCAGCAGTGCGCCGGGACTCAATCAGCCCCAGCATTTT. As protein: CASSAPGLNQPQHF.

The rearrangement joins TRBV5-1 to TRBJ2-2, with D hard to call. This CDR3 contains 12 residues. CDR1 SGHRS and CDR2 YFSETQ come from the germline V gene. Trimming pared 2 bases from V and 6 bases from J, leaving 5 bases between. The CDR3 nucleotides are TGCGCCAGCAGCTTTTATCCCGGGGAGCTGTTTTTT. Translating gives CASSFYPGELFF. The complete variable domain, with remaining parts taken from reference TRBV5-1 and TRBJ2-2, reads KAGVTQTPRYLIKTRGQQVTLSCSPISGHRSVSWYQQTPGQGLQFLFEYFSETQRNKGNFPGRFSGRQFSNSRSEMNVSTLELGDSALYLCASSFYPGELFFGEGSRLTVL.

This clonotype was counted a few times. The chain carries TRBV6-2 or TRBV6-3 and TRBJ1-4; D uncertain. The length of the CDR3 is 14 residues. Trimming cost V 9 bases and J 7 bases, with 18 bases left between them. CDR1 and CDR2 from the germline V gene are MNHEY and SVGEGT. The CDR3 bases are TGTGCCAGTGGGGATATCAACCATCTTGAAAAACTGTTTTTT. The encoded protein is CASGDINHLEKLFF.

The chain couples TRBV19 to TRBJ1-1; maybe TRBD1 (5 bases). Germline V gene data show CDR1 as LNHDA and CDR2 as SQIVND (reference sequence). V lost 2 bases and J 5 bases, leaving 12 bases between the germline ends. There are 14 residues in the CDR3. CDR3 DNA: TGTGCCAGTAGTATAAGTTGGGGGGGGACTGAAGCTTTCTTT. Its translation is CASSISWGGTEAFF.

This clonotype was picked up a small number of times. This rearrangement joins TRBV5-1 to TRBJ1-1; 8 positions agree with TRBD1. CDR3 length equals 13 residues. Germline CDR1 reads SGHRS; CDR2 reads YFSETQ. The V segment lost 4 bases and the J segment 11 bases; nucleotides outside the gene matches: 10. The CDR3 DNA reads TGCGCCAGCAGCGATCCTCGGACAGGGTACGCTTTCTTT. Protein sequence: CASSDPRTGYAFF.

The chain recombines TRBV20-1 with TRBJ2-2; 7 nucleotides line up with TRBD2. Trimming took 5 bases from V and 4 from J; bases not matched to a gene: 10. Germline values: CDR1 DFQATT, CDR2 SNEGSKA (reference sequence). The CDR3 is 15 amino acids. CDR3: CSAETGGPPTGELFF. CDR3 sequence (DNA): TGCAGTGCTGAGACGGGAGGCCCCCCCACCGGGGAGCTGTTTTTT.

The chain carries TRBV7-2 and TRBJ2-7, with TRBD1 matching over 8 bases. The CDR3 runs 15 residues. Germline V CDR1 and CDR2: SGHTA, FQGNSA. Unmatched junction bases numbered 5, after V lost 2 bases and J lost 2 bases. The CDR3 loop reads CASSLTGQGAYEQYF. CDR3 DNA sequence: TGTGCCAGCAGCTTAACCGGACAGGGAGCCTACGAGCAGTACTTC.

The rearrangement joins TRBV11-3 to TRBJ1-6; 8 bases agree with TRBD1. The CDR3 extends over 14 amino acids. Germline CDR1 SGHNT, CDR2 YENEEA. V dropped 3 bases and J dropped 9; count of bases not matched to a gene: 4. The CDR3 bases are TGTGCCAGCAGCTTTGGCAGGGGGCCTTCACCCCTCCACTTT. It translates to CASSFGRGPSPLHF.

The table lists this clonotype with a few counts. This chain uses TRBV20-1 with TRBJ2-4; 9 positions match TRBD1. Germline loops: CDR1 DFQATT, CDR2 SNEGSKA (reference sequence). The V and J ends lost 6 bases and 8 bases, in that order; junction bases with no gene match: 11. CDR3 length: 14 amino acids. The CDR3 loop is CSAPQGAVGDIQYF. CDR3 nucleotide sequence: TGCAGTGCGCCACAGGGGGCTGTAGGAGACATTCAGTACTTC.

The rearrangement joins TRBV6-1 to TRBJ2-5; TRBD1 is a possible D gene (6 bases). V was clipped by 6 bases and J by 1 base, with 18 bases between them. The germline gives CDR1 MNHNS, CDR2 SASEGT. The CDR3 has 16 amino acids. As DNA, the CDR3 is TGTGCCAGCAGCCCGCTGGGGCAGGGGATCCAAGAGACCCAGTACTTC. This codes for CASSPLGQGIQETQYF.

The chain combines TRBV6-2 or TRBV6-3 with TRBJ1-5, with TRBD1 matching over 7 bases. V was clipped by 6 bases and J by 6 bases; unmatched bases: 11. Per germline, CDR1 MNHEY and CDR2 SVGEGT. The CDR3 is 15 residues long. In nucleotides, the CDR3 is TGTGCCAGCAGCAAGGACAGGTCGTCTCGTCAGCCCCAGCATTTT. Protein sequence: CASSKDRSSRQPQHF.

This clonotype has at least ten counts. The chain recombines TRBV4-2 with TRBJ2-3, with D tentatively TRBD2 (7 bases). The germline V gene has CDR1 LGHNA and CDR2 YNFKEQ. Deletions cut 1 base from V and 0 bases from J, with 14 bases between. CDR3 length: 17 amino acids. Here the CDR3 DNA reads TGTGCCAGCAGCCAAGGGCAGGGGACTACTAGCACAGATACGCAGTATTTT. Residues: CASSQGQGTTSTDTQYF.

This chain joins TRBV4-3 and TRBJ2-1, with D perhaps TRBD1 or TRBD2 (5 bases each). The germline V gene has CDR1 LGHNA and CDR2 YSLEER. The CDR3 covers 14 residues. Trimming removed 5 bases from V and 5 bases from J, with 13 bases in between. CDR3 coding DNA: TGCGCCAGCAGCAACCGGGACGGAGACAATGAGCAGTTCTTC. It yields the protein CASSNRDGDNEQFF.

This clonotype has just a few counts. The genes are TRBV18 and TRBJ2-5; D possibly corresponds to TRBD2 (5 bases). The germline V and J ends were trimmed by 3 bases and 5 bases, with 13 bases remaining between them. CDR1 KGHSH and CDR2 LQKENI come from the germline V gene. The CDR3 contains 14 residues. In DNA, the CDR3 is TGTGCCAGCTCACCCACCTCGCGGGCGGAGACCCAGTACTTC. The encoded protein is CASSPTSRAETQYF.

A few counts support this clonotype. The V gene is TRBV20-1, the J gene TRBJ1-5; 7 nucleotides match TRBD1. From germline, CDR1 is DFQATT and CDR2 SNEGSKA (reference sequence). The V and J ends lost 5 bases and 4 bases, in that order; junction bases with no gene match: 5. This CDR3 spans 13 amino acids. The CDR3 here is CSAWTGLNQPQHF. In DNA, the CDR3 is TGCAGTGCTTGGACAGGCTTAAATCAGCCCCAGCATTTT.